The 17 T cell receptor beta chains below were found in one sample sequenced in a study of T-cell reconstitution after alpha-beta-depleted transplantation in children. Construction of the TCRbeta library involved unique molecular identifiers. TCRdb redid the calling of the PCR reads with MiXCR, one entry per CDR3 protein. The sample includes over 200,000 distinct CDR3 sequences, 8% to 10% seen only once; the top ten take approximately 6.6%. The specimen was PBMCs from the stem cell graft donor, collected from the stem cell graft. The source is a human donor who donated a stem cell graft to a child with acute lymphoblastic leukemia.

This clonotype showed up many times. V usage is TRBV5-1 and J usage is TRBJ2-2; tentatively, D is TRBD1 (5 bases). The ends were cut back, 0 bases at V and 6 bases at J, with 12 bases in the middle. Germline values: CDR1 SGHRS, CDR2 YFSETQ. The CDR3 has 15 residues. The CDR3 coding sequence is TGCGCCAGCAGCTTGGAGTCAGGGTTTCCCGGGGAGCTGTTTTTT. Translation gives CASSLESGFPGELFF.

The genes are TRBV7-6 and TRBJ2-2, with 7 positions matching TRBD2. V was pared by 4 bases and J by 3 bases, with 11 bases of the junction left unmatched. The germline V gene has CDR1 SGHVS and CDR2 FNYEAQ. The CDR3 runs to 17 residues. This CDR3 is CASSSPGDYRDTGELFF. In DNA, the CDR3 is TGTGCCAGCAGCTCTCCGGGGGACTACCGCGACACCGGGGAGCTGTTTTTT.

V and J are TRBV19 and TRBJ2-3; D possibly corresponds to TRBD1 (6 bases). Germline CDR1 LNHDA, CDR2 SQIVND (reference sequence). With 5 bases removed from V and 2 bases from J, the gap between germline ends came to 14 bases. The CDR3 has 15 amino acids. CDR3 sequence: CASSARTGITDTQYF. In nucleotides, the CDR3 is TGTGCCAGTAGTGCCCGCACAGGGATCACAGATACGCAGTATTTT.

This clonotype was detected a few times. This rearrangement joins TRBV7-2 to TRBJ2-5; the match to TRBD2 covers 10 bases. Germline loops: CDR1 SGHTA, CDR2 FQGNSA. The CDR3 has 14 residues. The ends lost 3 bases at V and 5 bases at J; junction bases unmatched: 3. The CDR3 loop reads CASSFKRGGETQYF. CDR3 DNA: TGTGCCAGCAGCTTTAAGCGGGGGGGGGAGACCCAGTACTTC.

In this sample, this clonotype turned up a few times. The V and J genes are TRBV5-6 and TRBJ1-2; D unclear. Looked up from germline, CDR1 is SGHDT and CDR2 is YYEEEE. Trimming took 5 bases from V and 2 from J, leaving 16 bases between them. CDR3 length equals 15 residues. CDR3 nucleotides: TGTGCCAGCAGATTGCGAGTCGCGGACAACTATGGCTACACCTTC. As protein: CASRLRVADNYGYTF.

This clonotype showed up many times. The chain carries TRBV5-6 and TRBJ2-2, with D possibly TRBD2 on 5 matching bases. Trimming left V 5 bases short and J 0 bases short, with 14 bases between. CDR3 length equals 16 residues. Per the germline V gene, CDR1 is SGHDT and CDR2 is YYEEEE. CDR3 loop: CASRQIVGANTGELFF. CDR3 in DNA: TGTGCCAGCAGACAAATAGTCGGGGCGAACACCGGGGAGCTGTTTTTT.

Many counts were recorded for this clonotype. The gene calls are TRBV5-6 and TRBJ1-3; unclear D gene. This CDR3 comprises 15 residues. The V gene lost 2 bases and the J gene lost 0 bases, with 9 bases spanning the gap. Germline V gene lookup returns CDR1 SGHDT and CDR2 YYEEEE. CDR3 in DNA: TGTGCCAGCAGCTTCAAGGTTGTCTCTGGAAACACCATATATTTT. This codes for CASSFKVVSGNTIYF.

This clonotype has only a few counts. The CDR3 protein is CASSLQGRGGLSGELFF. The DNA for the CDR3 is TGTGCCAGCAGCCTCCAGGGACGGGGGGGCCTTTCCGGGGAGCTGTTTTTT. V is TRBV7-7 and J is TRBJ2-2; 8 bases fit TRBD2. This CDR3 is built from 17 residues. Trimming cost V 5 bases and J 6 bases; bases outside gene matches: 14. Germline V gene lookup returns CDR1 SSHAT and CDR2 FNYEAQ (reference sequence).

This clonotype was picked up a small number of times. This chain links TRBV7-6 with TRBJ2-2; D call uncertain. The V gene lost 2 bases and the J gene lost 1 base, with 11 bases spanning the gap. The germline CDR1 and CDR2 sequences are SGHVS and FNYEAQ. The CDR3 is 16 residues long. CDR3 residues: CASSLLSTVNTGELFF. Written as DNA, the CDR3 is TGTGCCAGCAGCTTACTTTCGACTGTGAACACCGGGGAGCTGTTTTTT.

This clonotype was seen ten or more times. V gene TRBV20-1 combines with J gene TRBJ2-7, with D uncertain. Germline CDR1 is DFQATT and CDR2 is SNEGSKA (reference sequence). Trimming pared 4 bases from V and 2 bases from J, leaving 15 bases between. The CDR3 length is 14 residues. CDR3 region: CSATRWQETYEQYF. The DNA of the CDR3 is TGCAGTGCTACCCGGTGGCAGGAGACCTACGAGCAGTACTTC.

In nucleotides, the CDR3 is TGTGCCAGCTCACCTGGGACTAGCGCGGAGACCCAGTACTTC. It codes for CASSPGTSAETQYF. The chain employs TRBV18 and TRBJ2-5; 10 nucleotides agree with TRBD2. The CDR3 extends over 14 amino acids. The J segment lost 5 bases and the V segment lost 3 bases, leaving 3 bases of the junction unmatched. In germline, CDR1 is KGHSH, CDR2 LQKENI. The full variable domain, its missing parts supplied by reference TRBV18 and TRBJ2-5, is NAGVMQNPRHLVRRRGQEARLRCSPMKGHSHVYWYRQLPEEGLKFMVYLQKENIIDESGMPKERFSAEFPKEGPSILRIQQVVRGDSAAYFCASSPGTSAETQYFGPGTRLLVL.

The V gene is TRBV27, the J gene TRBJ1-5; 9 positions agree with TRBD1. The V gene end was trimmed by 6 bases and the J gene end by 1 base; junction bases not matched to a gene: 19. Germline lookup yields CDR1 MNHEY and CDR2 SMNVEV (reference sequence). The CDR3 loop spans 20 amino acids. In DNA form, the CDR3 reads TGTGCCAGCAGCTTAAGGTCGACCGGGACAGGGATTTTGAGCAATCAGCCCCAGCATTTT. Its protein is CASSLRSTGTGILSNQPQHF.

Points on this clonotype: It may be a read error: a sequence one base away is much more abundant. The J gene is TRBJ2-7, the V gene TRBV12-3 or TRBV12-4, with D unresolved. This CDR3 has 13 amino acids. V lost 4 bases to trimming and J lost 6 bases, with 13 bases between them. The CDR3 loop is CASSSRHGSEQYF. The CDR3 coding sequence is TGTGCCAGCAGTTCCCGACATGGATCCGAGCAGTACTTC.

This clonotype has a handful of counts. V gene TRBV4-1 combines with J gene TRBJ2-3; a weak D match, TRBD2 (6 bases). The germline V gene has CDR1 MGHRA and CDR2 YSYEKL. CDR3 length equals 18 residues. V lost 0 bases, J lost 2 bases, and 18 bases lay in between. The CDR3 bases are TGCGCCAGCAGCCAAGACCCGACTAGGGCGGATAACACAGATACGCAGTATTTT. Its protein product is CASSQDPTRADNTDTQYF.

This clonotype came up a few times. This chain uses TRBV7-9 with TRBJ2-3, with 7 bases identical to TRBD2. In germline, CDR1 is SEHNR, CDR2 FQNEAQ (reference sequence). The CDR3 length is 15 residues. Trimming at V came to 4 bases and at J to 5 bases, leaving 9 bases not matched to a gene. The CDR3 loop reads CASSWGGGVQDTQYF. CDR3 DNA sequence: TGTGCCAGCAGCTGGGGGGGGGGAGTGCAAGATACGCAGTATTTT. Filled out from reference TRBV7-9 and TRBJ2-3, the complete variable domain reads DTGVSQNPRHKITKRGQNVTFRCDPISEHNRLYWYRQTLGQGPEFLTYFQNEAQLEKSRLLSDRFSAERPKGSFSTLEIQRTEQGDSAMYLCASSWGGGVQDTQYFGPGTRLTVL.

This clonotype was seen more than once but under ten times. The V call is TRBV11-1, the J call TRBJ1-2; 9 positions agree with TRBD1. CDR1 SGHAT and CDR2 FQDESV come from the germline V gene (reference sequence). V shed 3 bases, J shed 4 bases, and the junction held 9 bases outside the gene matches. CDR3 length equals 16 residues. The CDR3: CASSFGQQGASYGYTF. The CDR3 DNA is TGTGCCAGCAGCTTCGGACAACAGGGGGCGAGCTATGGCTACACCTTC.

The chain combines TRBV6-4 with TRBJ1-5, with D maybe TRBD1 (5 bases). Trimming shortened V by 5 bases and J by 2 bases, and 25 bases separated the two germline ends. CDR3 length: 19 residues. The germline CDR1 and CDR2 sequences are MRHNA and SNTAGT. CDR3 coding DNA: TGTGCCAGCAGTCGGAGCCCCGGGCACACCGGGGGAGGCAATCAGCCCCAGCATTTT. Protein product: CASSRSPGHTGGGNQPQHF.